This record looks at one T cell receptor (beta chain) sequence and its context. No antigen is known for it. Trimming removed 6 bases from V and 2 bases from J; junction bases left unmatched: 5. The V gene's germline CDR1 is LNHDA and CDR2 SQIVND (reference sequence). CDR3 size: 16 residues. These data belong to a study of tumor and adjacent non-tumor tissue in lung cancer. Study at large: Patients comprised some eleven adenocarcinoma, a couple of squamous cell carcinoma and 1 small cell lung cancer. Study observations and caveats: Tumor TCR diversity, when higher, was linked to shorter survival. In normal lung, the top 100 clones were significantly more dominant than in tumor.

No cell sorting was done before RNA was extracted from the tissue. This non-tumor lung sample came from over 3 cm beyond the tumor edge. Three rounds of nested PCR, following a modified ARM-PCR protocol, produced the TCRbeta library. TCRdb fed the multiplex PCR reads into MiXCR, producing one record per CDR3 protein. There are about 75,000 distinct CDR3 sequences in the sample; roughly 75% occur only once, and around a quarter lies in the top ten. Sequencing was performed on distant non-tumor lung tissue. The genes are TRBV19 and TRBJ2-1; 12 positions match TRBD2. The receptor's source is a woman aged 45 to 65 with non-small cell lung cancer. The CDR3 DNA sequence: TGTGCCAGTAGGGGGCGACTAGCGGGAGCCTACAATGAGCAGTTCTTC. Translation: CASRGRLAGAYNEQFF.